This T cell receptor beta chain was retrieved from a study of Ad26.COV2.S vaccination and SARS-CoV-2 variants. Assay used: immunoSEQ multiplex PCR; TCRdb lists only in-frame clones, some missing. This table holds 400,000 or so clones, approximately 86% found once. This clone was seen a few times. The target antigen is unknown. V was cut by 0 bases and J by 8 bases, with 13 bases left in between. The CDR3 sequence is 13 residues long. Germline V gene data show CDR1 as SQVTM and CDR2 as ANQGSEA. Study outcomes and limitations: Similar non-spike TCR breadth was observed in recipients of vaccine and of placebo. Breadth, reportedly substantial, characterized the spike-specific CD8+ and CD4+ T cell responses after vaccination.

Treatment reported: 15 to 20 received Ad26.COV2.S at low or high dose, single or two shots; 5 received placebo; per-sample allocation not given. Sampling was performed 63 days after the first vaccine or placebo injection. In Boston, the donor was an adult between 18-55 years of age. Vaccination used an Ad26 vector expressing Wuhan-strain SARS-CoV-2 spike. The source was peripheral blood, collected in a trial of Ad26.COV2.S vaccine versus placebo. The source of this sequence is a person between 18 and 65 years old who received the Ad26.COV2.S COVID-19 vaccine or a placebo. The V and J genes are TRBV29-1 and TRBJ1-2; D gene ambiguous. The CDR3 DNA is TGCAGCGTTGAAGATGGGTTGACTGAAGGCTACACCTTC. Translating gives CSVEDGLTEGYTF.